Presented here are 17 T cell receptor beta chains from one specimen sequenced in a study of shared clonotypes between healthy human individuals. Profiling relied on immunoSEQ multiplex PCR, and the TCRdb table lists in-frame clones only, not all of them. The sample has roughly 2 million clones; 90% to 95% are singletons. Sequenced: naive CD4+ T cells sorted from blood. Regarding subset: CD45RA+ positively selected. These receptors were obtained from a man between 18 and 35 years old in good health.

DNA for the CDR3: TGTGCCAGCAGTCCTTTCACAGGGAGCGACACTGAAGCTTTCTTT. Translation gives CASSPFTGSDTEAFF. The chain couples TRBV6-5 to TRBJ1-1, with a possible D match to TRBD1 (6 bases). Trimming shortened V by 5 bases and J by 3 bases, and 16 bases separated the two germline ends. The V gene's germline CDR1 is MNHEY and CDR2 SVGAGI. This CDR3 has 15 amino acids.

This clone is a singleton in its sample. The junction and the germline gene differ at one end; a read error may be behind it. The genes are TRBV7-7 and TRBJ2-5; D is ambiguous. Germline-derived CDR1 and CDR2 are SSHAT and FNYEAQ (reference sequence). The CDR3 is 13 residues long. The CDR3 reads CASSFFPSETQYF. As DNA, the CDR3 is TGTGCTAGCAGCTTCTTCCCGTCAGAGACCCAGTACTTC.

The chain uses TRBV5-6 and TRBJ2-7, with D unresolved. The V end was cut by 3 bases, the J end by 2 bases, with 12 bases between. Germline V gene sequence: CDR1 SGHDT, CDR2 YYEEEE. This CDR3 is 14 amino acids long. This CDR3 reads CASSWVTVTYEQYF. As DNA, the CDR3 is TGTGCCAGCAGCTGGGTCACGGTAACCTACGAGCAGTACTTC.

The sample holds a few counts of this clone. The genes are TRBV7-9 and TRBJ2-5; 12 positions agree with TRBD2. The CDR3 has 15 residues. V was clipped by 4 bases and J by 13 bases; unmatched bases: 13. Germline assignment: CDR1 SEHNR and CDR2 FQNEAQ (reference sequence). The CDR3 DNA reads TGTGCCAGCAGCTCCTTAGACGGGACTAGCGGGCGATTGTACTTC. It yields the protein CASSSLDGTSGRLYF.

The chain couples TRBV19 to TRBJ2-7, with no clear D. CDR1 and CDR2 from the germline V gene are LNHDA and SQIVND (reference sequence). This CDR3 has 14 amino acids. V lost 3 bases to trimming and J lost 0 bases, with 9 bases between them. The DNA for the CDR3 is TGTGCCAGTAGTATCGGTCCTCCCTCCTACGAGCAGTACTTC. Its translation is CASSIGPPSYEQYF.

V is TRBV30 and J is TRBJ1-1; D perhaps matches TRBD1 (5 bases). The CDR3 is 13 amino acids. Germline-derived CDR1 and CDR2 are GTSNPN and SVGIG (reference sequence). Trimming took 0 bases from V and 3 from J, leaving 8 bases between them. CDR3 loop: CAWSVARDTEAFF. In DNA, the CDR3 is TGTGCCTGGAGTGTAGCCAGGGACACTGAAGCTTTCTTT.

The DNA of the CDR3 is TGTGCCAGCAGAGACACGGGTAACCTGCAGTATTTT. Translation: CASRDTGNLQYF. The chain has TRBV6-6 and TRBJ2-3; D remains ambiguous. V dropped 6 bases and J dropped 11 bases, with 15 bases sitting between them. The germline CDR1 and CDR2 sequences are MNHNY and SVGAGI (reference sequence). The CDR3 length is 12 residues.

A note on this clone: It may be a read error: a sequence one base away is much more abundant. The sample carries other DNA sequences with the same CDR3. CDR3: CASSRAYEQYF. CDR3 in DNA: TGTGCCAGCAGCCGGGCTTACGAGCAGTACTTC. The V gene is TRBV11-2, the J gene TRBJ2-7; D unclear. Germline V gene lookup returns CDR1 SGHAT and CDR2 FQNNGV. V dropped 5 bases and J dropped 4 bases, with 6 bases sitting between them. The CDR3 runs to 11 residues. Variable domain in full (rest from reference TRBV11-2 and TRBJ2-7): EAGVAQSPRYKIIEKRQSVAFWCNPISGHATLYWYQQILGQGPKLLIQFQNNGVVDDSQLPKDRFSAERLKGVDSTLKIQPAKLEDSAVYLCASSRAYEQYFGPGTRLTVT.

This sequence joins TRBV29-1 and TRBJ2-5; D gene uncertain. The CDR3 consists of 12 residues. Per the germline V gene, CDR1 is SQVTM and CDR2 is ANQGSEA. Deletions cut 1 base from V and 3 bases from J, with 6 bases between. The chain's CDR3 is CSVEGAEETQYF. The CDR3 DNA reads TGCAGCGTTGAAGGGGCAGAAGAGACCCAGTACTTC.

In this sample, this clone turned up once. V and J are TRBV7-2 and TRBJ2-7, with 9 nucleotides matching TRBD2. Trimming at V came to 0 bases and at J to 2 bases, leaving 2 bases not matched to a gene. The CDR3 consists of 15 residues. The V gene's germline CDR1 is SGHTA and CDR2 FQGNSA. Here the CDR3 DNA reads TGTGCCAGCAGCTTAGCTAGCGGGGGTGCCTACGAGCAGTACTTC. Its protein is CASSLASGGAYEQYF.

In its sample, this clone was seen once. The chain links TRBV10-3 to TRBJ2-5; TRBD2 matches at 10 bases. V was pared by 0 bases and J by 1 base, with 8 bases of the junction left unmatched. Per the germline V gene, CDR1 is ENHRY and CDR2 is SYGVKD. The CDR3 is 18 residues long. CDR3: CAISESKSLAGVQETQYF. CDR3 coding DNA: TGTGCCATCAGTGAGTCGAAGTCCCTAGCGGGAGTCCAAGAGACCCAGTACTTC.

In DNA form, the CDR3 reads TGCGCCAGCAGCTCTTCAGCTGGAAACACCATATATTTT. Translating it yields CASSSSAGNTIYF. The chain joins TRBV5-1 to TRBJ1-3; the D is unclear. This CDR3 spans 13 amino acids. Germline V gene lookup returns CDR1 SGHRS and CDR2 YFSETQ. Trimming left V 3 bases short and J 2 bases short, with 6 bases between. The variable domain in full, with the rest retrieved from reference TRBV5-1 and TRBJ1-3, is KAGVTQTPRYLIKTRGQQVTLSCSPISGHRSVSWYQQTPGQGLQFLFEYFSETQRNKGNFPGRFSGRQFSNSRSEMNVSTLELGDSALYLCASSSSAGNTIYFGEGSWLTVV.

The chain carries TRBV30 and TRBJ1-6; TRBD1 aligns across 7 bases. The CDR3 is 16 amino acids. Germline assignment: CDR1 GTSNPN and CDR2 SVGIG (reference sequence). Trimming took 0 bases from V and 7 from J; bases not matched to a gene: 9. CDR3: CAWSVLSPGGNSPLHF. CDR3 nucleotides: TGTGCCTGGAGTGTACTTTCTCCAGGGGGAAATTCACCCCTCCACTTT. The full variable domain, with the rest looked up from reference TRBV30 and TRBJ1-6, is SQTIHQWPATLVQPVGSPLSLECTVEGTSNPNLYWYRQAAGRGLQLLFYSVGIGQISSEVPQNLSASRPQDRQFILSSKKLLLSDSGFYLCAWSVLSPGGNSPLHFGNGTRLTVT.

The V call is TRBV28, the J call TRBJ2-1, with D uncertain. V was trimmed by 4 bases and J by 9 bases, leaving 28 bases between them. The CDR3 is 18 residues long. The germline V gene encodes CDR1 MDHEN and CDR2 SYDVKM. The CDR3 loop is CASSSPLRDVVYKGEQFF. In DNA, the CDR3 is TGTGCCAGCAGTTCCCCCTTACGAGACGTAGTCTACAAGGGTGAGCAGTTCTTC.

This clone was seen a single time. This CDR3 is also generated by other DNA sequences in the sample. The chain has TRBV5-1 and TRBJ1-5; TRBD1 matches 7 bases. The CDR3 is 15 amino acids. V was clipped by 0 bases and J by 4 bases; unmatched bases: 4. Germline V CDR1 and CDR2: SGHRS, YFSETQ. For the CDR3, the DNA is TGCGCCAGCAGCTTGGGGGCAGGGGGAAATCAGCCCCAGCATTTT. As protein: CASSLGAGGNQPQHF. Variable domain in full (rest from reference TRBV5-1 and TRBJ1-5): KAGVTQTPRYLIKTRGQQVTLSCSPISGHRSVSWYQQTPGQGLQFLFEYFSETQRNKGNFPGRFSGRQFSNSRSEMNVSTLELGDSALYLCASSLGAGGNQPQHFGDGTRLSIL.

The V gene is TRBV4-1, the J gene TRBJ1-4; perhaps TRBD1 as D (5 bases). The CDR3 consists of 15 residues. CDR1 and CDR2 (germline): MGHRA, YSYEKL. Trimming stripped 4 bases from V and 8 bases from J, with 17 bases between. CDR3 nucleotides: TGCGCCAGCAGCCCAAGGGCGGGGGTATACGAAAAACTGTTTTTT. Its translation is CASSPRAGVYEKLFF.

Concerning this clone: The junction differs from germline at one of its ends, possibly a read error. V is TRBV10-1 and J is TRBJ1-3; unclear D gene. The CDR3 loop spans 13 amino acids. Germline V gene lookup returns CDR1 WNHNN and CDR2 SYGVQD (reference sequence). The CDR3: CASSESTGNTIYF. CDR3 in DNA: TGCGCCAGCAGTGAGTCGACTGGGAACACCATATATTTT.